The 10 T cell receptor delta chains below all came from one sample that was sequenced in a study of γδ T cells in repeated Plasmodium falciparum infection. With CATT, TCRdb re-called clones from the multiplex PCR reads. Of about 57,000 delta-chain clones in the sample, approximately 1.7% are singletons; the top ten hold over 12%. Bulk repertoires came from Vgamma9/Vdelta2+ or Vdelta2-negative gammadelta T cells flow-sorted from PBMC. Sequenced sample: gamma-delta T cells from blood. The receptors here all came from a pool of human donors (malaria-infected and uninfected, not separated).

A word on this clone: TCRdb assigns this DNA the protein of a much larger clone, which departs from its translation at residue 16; this likely reflects a read error, and the protein shown comes from translating the DNA. The chain joins TRDV1 to TRDJ1; 10 bases agree with TRDD3. Germline assignment: CDR1 TSWWSYY and CDR2 QGS. The CDR3 loop spans 21 amino acids. Germline trimming cut 0 bases from V and 11 bases from J; bases unmatched to any gene: 27. The CDR3 coding sequence is TGTGCTCTTGGGGAACTTACGATGAGGCATCAATCGTACTGGGGGATGTCGGGGCTCATCTTT. Translation gives CALGELTMRHQSYWGMSGLIF.

Many counts were recorded for this clone. A read error is the likely source, as a far larger clone sits one nucleotide away. This sample includes further DNA sequences coding for the same CDR3. The rearrangement links TRDV1 to TRDJ1; TRDD3 matches at 8 bases. The CDR3 loop spans 21 amino acids. V lost 3 bases, J lost 1 base, and 22 bases stayed unmatched. CDR1 is TSWWSYY, CDR2 QGS, per germline. The CDR3: CALGDPLPTLLGVLLTDKLIF. CDR3 in DNA: TGTGCTCTTGGGGACCCCCTTCCAACATTACTGGGGGTCTTACTCACCGATAAACTCATCTTT.

This clone was observed a handful of times. This DNA's translation differs at residue 13 from TCRdb's protein, which comes from a much larger clone; a read error is likely, and the protein shown is translated from the DNA. V gene TRDV2 combines with J gene TRDJ3; TRDD3 matches at 12 bases. No J segment appears in TCRdb, so it was assigned here by matching the sequence to germline. Per the germline V gene, CDR1 is GEAIGNYY and CDR2 is EKD. V dropped 0 bases and J dropped 0; count of bases not matched to a gene: 14. The CDR3 totals 23 residues. The CDR3 loop is CACDTPSVLGDTESSWDTRQMFF. CDR3 bases: TGTGCCTGTGACACCCCGTCTGTACTGGGGGATACTGAGAGCTCCTGGGACACCCGACAGATGTTTTTC.

This clone was counted at least ten times. The junction departs from germline at one end; a sequencing error may be responsible. Other DNA variants within this sample encode the same CDR3. The J gene is TRDJ1, the V gene TRDV1; 9 nucleotides align to TRDD3. The CDR3 covers 18 residues. Per germline, CDR1 TSWWSYY and CDR2 QGS. CDR3 residues: CALGYPHWGTGYTDKLIF. The CDR3 DNA is TGTGCCCTTGGGTATCCCCACTGGGGGACCGGGTACACCGATAAACTCATCTTT.

The sample holds many counts of this clone. This DNA translates differently at residue 12 from the TCRdb protein, which is that of a much larger clone; a read error is likely, and the protein shown is the DNA's own translation. The chain joins TRDV1 to TRDJ1; tentative D call: TRDD3 (6 bases). With 5 bases removed from V and 1 base from J, the gap between germline ends came to 23 bases. Germline values: CDR1 TSWWSYY, CDR2 QGS. The CDR3 length is 18 residues. In DNA, the CDR3 is TGTGCTCTTGGGAAAATAAGTGGGGGGTGGCGGTGCACCGATAAACTCATCTTT. The encoded protein is CALGKISGGWRCTDKLIF.

This clone appeared a few times. It is likely a read error: a sequence one base away is far more abundant. Distinct nucleotide sequences in the sample also encode this CDR3. The chain employs TRDV3 and TRDJ1, with 9 bases that match TRDD2. As TCRdb names no J gene, one was assigned here on the basis of a DNA match to germline. Germline assignment: CDR1 TVYSNPD and CDR2 GDNSRS (reference sequence). This CDR3 is 20 amino acids long. The CDR3 protein is CAFLHPTWPVLRRFTDKLIF. In DNA, the CDR3 is TGCGCCTTCCTACATCCTACTTGGCCAGTACTTCGTCGTTTCACCGATAAACTCATCTTT.

On this clone: A far bigger clonotype differs at one base, so this is likely a read error. This same CDR3 is encoded by further DNA sequences in the sample. This sequence joins TRDV1 and TRDJ1, with 13 bases aligning to TRDD3. V gave up 0 bases and J gave up 5 bases; unmatched junction bases: 24. There are 23 residues in the CDR3. The germline V gene encodes CDR1 TSWWSYY and CDR2 QGS. CDR3 DNA sequence: TGTGCTCTTGGGGAACTTATTGGTCTAGGCACGTACTGGGGGATACGCTATGCTGATAAACTCATCTTT. Its protein is CALGELIGLGTYWGIRYADKLIF.

At least ten counts were recorded for this clone. The protein in TCRdb stems from a much larger clone and differs at residue 6 from this DNA's translation, likely a read error; here the protein is translated from the DNA. This chain uses TRDV2 with TRDJ1, with D tentatively TRDD3 (5 bases). Germline-derived CDR1 and CDR2 are GEAIGNYY and EKD. V was cut by 3 bases and J by 3 bases, with 22 bases left in between. This CDR3 spans 17 amino acids. Written as DNA, the CDR3 is TGTGCCTGTGACCGGTTTCCCGGGGTGGGGTCCCCCGATAAACTCATCTTT. It specifies CACDRFPGVGSPDKLIF.

This clone was detected many times. The protein recorded in TCRdb matches a much larger clone and deviates from this DNA's translation at residue 8, suggesting a read error; the protein here is obtained by translating the DNA. V gene TRDV1 combines with J gene TRDJ1; D gene unclear. Trimming pared 4 bases from V and 2 bases from J, leaving 23 bases between. This CDR3 spans 18 amino acids. Per germline, CDR1 TSWWSYY and CDR2 QGS. The CDR3 here is CALGGRYAWSFGTDKLIF. CDR3 in DNA: TGTGCTCTTGGGGGACGTTACGCTTGGTCCTTTGGGACCGATAAACTCATCTTT.

This clone has at least ten counts. Since a far larger clone is one base different, this is likely a read error. Other DNA sequences within the sample encode an identical CDR3. This chain joins TRDV1 and TRDJ1; the D gene is possibly TRDD3 (6 bases). Germline V gene sequence: CDR1 TSWWSYY, CDR2 QGS. The CDR3 runs 18 residues. The CDR3 DNA reads TGTGCTCTTGGGGAAACGAGCCCTTCGCTGGGGCCCCCCGATAAGCTCATCTTT. Amino acids: CALGETSPSLGPPDKLIF.